The 20 T cell receptor beta chains reported below all come from one sample, sequenced in a study of CD8+ T cells in alopecia areata. Indicated treatment: oral pan-JAK inhibitor, 5-10 mg twice daily. After isolation, RNA underwent reverse transcription to generate cDNA as the sequencing template. Libraries were prepared by immunoSEQ multiplex PCR; TCRdb keeps only in-frame clonotypes and omits some of them. The table lists 150,000 to 200,000 clones, about 60% of them singletons. The specimen comprised CD8+ T cells sorted from blood, sampled at week 24, from a patient treated with tofacitinib. Source of these receptors: a human donor with alopecia areata.

This clone appeared once. This sample also contains other DNA sequences that code for the same CDR3. The rearrangement uses TRBV5-1 and TRBJ1-1, with a tentative D call TRBD1 (6 bases). Trimming cost V 4 bases and J 8 bases, with 9 bases left between them. Germline CDR1 is SGHRS and CDR2 is YFSETQ. The CDR3 is made up of 11 amino acids. The CDR3 is CASSLQGEAFF. The CDR3 DNA sequence: TGCGCCAGCAGCCTTCAGGGGGAAGCTTTCTTT. The variable domain in full, completed from reference TRBV5-1 and TRBJ1-1, reads KAGVTQTPRYLIKTRGQQVTLSCSPISGHRSVSWYQQTPGQGLQFLFEYFSETQRNKGNFPGRFSGRQFSNSRSEMNVSTLELGDSALYLCASSLQGEAFFGQGTRLTVV.

This clone has a handful of counts. V gene TRBV29-1 combines with J gene TRBJ2-5; tentative D call: TRBD1 (6 bases). V was clipped by 6 bases and J by 5 bases, with 13 bases between them. This CDR3 contains 12 residues. Per the germline V gene, CDR1 is SQVTM and CDR2 is ANQGSEA. The chain's CDR3 is CSVTGMGETQYF. DNA of the CDR3: TGCAGCGTCACAGGGATGGGGGAGACCCAGTACTTC.

This chain uses TRBV2 with TRBJ1-5; D remains unclear. The V end was cut by 6 bases, the J end by 3 bases, with 3 bases between. CDR3 length: 11 residues. CDR1 is SNHLY, CDR2 FYNNEI, per germline. The CDR3 region has the DNA TGTGCCAGCAGGGTCAATCAGCCCCAGCATTTT. This codes for CASRVNQPQHF.

The CDR3 DNA reads TGTGCCAGCAGCGTAGATGGGCAGGGAGTCACCTTC. It codes for CASSVDGQGVTF. This chain connects TRBV9 to TRBJ1-2; D is possibly TRBD1 (5 bases). The V gene lost 0 bases and the J gene lost 13 bases, with 13 bases spanning the gap. In germline, CDR1 is SGDLS, CDR2 YYNGEE. The CDR3 runs to 12 residues.

The chain uses TRBV5-4 and TRBJ2-1; TRBD2 aligns across 7 bases. Germline loops: CDR1 SGHNT, CDR2 YYREEE (reference sequence). V was clipped by 9 bases and J by 7 bases; unmatched bases: 10. The CDR3 runs 13 residues. CDR3 protein: CANPGLSNNEQFF. CDR3 coding DNA: TGTGCCAACCCGGGACTATCCAATAATGAGCAGTTCTTC.

The gene calls are TRBV13 and TRBJ2-5, with TRBD2 matching 8 bases. Trimming took 1 base from V and 5 from J; bases not matched to a gene: 6. The CDR3 totals 15 residues. CDR1 is PRHDT and CDR2 is FYEKMQ in the germline V gene (reference sequence). The DNA of the CDR3 is TGTGCCAGCAGCTTAGCGGGGGGGTCCTCGGAGACCCAGTACTTC. Translated: CASSLAGGSSETQYF.

V gene TRBV7-9 combines with J gene TRBJ2-3; a possible D gene is TRBD2 (5 bases). The V end was cut by 8 bases, the J end by 5 bases, with 20 bases between. The CDR3 runs 15 residues. Germline V gives CDR1 SEHNR, CDR2 FQNEAQ (reference sequence). The chain's CDR3 is CASRPLGQLVDTQYF. CDR3 coding DNA: TGTGCCAGCCGACCACTAGGGCAATTAGTAGATACGCAGTATTTT.

The table lists this clone with many counts. CDR3 DNA: TGTGCCAGCAGCGTCACAGGGGCGATTCTGTACAATGAGCAGTTCTTC. It specifies CASSVTGAILYNEQFF. J is TRBJ2-1 and V is TRBV9; TRBD1 aligns across 7 bases. The CDR3 is 16 residues long. Germline CDR1 reads SGDLS; CDR2 reads YYNGEE. Trimming cost V 2 bases and J 4 bases; bases outside gene matches: 9.

This chain uses TRBV7-9 with TRBJ2-7; a possible D gene is TRBD2 (6 bases). The V gene lost 1 base and the J gene lost 0 bases, with 16 bases spanning the gap. The CDR3 is 17 amino acids. Germline CDR1 and CDR2: SEHNR and FQNEAQ (reference sequence). CDR3 region: CASSLGGPGGYSYEQYF. CDR3 sequence (DNA): TGTGCCAGCAGCTTAGGTGGACCTGGGGGGTACTCCTACGAGCAGTACTTC.

The V and J genes are TRBV5-6 and TRBJ1-1; D is ambiguous. Looked up from germline, CDR1 is SGHDT and CDR2 is YYEEEE. Deletions cut 3 bases from V and 5 bases from J, with 8 bases between. There are 12 residues in the CDR3. Here the CDR3 reads CASSYGSTEAFF. The CDR3 DNA sequence: TGTGCCAGCAGCTACGGGAGTACTGAAGCTTTCTTT. Using reference TRBV5-6 and TRBJ1-1 for the parts outside the CDR3, the full variable domain is DAGVTQSPTHLIKTRGQQVTLRCSPKSGHDTVSWYQQALGQGPQFIFQYYEEEERQRGNFPDRFSGHQFPNYSSELNVNALLLGDSALYLCASSYGSTEAFFGQGTRLTVV.

J is TRBJ2-5 and V is TRBV23-1, with 7 bases aligning to TRBD1. TRBV23-1 qualifies as an ORF whose function is uncertain. The trim removed 6 bases at V and 3 bases at J, leaving 16 bases unmatched. The CDR3 is 17 amino acids. Written as DNA, the CDR3 is TGCGCCAGCAGACGAACAAGACCGACAGGGTTGAAAGAGACCCAGTACTTC. It codes for CASRRTRPTGLKETQYF.

A single count supports this clone. V and J are TRBV7-2 and TRBJ2-3; D uncertain. Germline CDR1 is SGHTA and CDR2 is FQGNSA. V lost 5 bases to trimming and J lost 0 bases, with 9 bases between them. The CDR3 consists of 14 residues. CDR3 amino acids: CASSVGRSTDTQYF. The DNA for the CDR3 is TGTGCCAGCAGCGTAGGACGCAGCACAGATACGCAGTATTTT.

V is TRBV27 and J is TRBJ2-5, with 14 positions matching TRBD2. The germline V gene encodes CDR1 MNHEY and CDR2 SMNVEV (reference sequence). The CDR3 spans 17 residues. The CDR3 here is CATRRLAGGPFQETQYF. CDR3 in DNA: TGTGCAACACGGCGACTAGCGGGGGGGCCATTCCAAGAGACCCAGTACTTC.

V and J are TRBV2 and TRBJ1-5, with no clear D. Germline assignment: CDR1 SNHLY and CDR2 FYNNEI. The CDR3 loop spans 14 amino acids. Trimming took 2 bases from V and 0 from J, leaving 5 bases between them. Here the CDR3 DNA reads TGTGCCAGCAGTGAACGGGGTAGCAATCAGCCCCAGCATTTT. This translates into CASSERGSNQPQHF. The variable domain in full, completed from reference TRBV2 and TRBJ1-5, reads EPEVTQTPSHQVTQMGQEVILRCVPISNHLYFYWYRQILGQKVEFLVSFYNNEISEKSEIFDDQFSVERPDGSNFTLKIRSTKLEDSAMYFCASSERGSNQPQHFGDGTRLSIL.

J is TRBJ2-1 and V is TRBV2; no firm D call. V lost 4 bases and J lost 8, with 3 bases in between. The CDR3 runs 10 residues. The germline CDR1 and CDR2 sequences are SNHLY and FYNNEI. CDR3 bases: TGTGCCAGCAGTGCTTATGAGCAGTTCTTC. As protein: CASSAYEQFF.

This chain connects TRBV11-2 to TRBJ1-5; D gene uncertain. V was pared by 2 bases and J by 4 bases, with 3 bases between. In germline, CDR1 is SGHAT, CDR2 FQNNGV. There are 12 residues in the CDR3. This CDR3 is CASSLPNQPQHF. The CDR3 DNA reads as TGTGCCAGCAGCTTACCGAATCAGCCCCAGCATTTT.

The chain employs TRBV9 and TRBJ2-5; D is possibly TRBD1 (6 bases). V gave up 0 bases and J gave up 1 base, with 13 bases separating them. The CDR3 totals 16 residues. Looked up from germline, CDR1 is SGDLS and CDR2 is YYNGEE. The CDR3 region is CASSVGETGSQETQYF. The CDR3 DNA is TGTGCCAGCAGCGTAGGGGAGACAGGATCCCAAGAGACCCAGTACTTC.

The genes are TRBV10-2 and TRBJ2-3, with 9 bases aligning to TRBD2. CDR1 and CDR2 from the germline V gene are WSHSY and SAAADI. V dropped 10 bases and J dropped 6; count of bases not matched to a gene: 8. The CDR3 contains 13 residues. In DNA, the CDR3 is TGCGCCACTATAGCGGGGGAGATGGATACGCAGTATTTT. Its translation is CATIAGEMDTQYF.

As to this clone: Other DNA sequences within the sample encode an identical CDR3. The rearrangement links TRBV5-1 to TRBJ1-1; D remains ambiguous. Germline V gene data show CDR1 as SGHRS and CDR2 as YFSETQ. This CDR3 comprises 13 residues. Trimming pared 4 bases from V and 2 bases from J, leaving 9 bases between. CDR3 in DNA: TGCGCCAGCAGCCTCCGGGGTAACACTGAAGCTTTCTTT. The encoded protein is CASSLRGNTEAFF.

The chain combines TRBV7-9 with TRBJ2-6; 7 bases are shared with TRBD1. The CDR3 spans 15 residues. Germline V gene sequence: CDR1 SEHNR, CDR2 FQNEAQ (reference sequence). Germline trimming cut 5 bases from V and 4 bases from J; bases unmatched to any gene: 5. CDR3 sequence reads: CASSQQGTGANVLTF. The CDR3 DNA reads as TGTGCCAGCAGCCAACAGGGGACCGGGGCCAACGTCCTGACTTTC.